The TCR beta chain under discussion was sequenced for a study of T-cell memory formation after mild COVID-19. Study as a whole: Clustering of TCRs was largely donor specific.

TCRdb re-called the 5' RACE reads with MiXCR, one entry per CDR3 protein. The sample consists of a few hundred thousand distinct CDR3 sequences, roughly 27% of them appearing once. For this clonotype: Its matching antigen is unknown.

Findings of the study overall: CM and EM subsets held most contracting CD4+ clones; EMRA held CD8+ ones. Contracting clones from day 15 to 85 showed balanced CD4/CD8; later expanders favored CD4+. Some clones that responded turned up in pre-infection memory, which suggests that cross-reactive memory joined in.

Trimming stripped 6 bases from V and 7 bases from J, with 18 bases between. CDR3 length: 14 residues. This TCR was recovered from an adult woman who had mild COVID-19 (a few samples of this study predate the infection). Cell type and time point are not known. Sequences were obtained from PBMCs or a T cell subset sorted from them (not recorded which). The rearrangement links TRBV12-3 or TRBV12-4 to TRBJ1-2; perhaps TRBD1 as D (5 bases). The CDR3 nucleotides are TGTGCCAGCAGAACAGGTGCCCCCCCTTCTGGCTACACCTTC. Translating it yields CASRTGAPPSGYTF.